This T cell receptor (beta chain) was sequenced in a study of T cells after posttransplantation cyclophosphamide. Study conclusions and caveats: Blood and skin or GI T cell repertoires showed limited TRB overlap.

Produced via immunoSEQ multiplex PCR; TCRdb's table is partial and in-frame only. Here the sample spans around 30,000 clones, 86% being singletons. On this clone itself: Its matching antigen is unknown. The junction departs from the called germline gene at one end, perhaps through a read error.

Looked up from germline, CDR1 is SSHAT and CDR2 is FNYEAQ (reference sequence). The CDR3 loop spans 15 amino acids. Material: PBMCs. The sequence came from a man aged 45-60 years. The genes are TRBV7-7 and TRBJ1-1, with a possible D match to TRBD1 (6 bases). The CDR3 reads CASSLYQGPGTEAFF. For the CDR3, the DNA is TGTGCTAGCAGCTTATATCAGGGGCCGGGCACTGAAGCTTTCTTT.